Following are 20 T cell receptor beta chains from one sample sequenced in a study of cytomegalovirus exposure and HLA in healthy donors. The primer mix had 60 Vbeta and 13 Jbeta primers. The assay was immunoSEQ multiplex PCR, and TCRdb's table has in-frame clones only and misses some. The profile shows around 130,000 clones, roughly four fifths of them singletons. Material: PBMCs. These receptors were taken from a girl aged 2 to 9 in good health and CMV-seronegative.

V is TRBV7-9 and J is TRBJ1-3; possible D gene TRBD1, 5 bases. Germline values: CDR1 SEHNR, CDR2 FQNEAQ (reference sequence). The CDR3 spans 18 residues. V was trimmed by 5 bases and J by 0 bases, leaving 20 bases between them. CDR3 amino acids: CASSEKGAGGDSGNTIYF. CDR3 nucleotide sequence: TGTGCCAGCAGCGAAAAAGGGGCGGGGGGTGACTCTGGAAACACCATATATTTT.

The chain employs TRBV7-8 and TRBJ2-5; 7 positions agree with TRBD2. This CDR3 contains 18 residues. Germline V gene data show CDR1 as SGHVS and CDR2 as FQNEAQ. Trimming took 5 bases from V and 0 from J; bases not matched to a gene: 15. The CDR3 region is CASSTPRAGTNHQETQYF. The CDR3 DNA reads as TGTGCCAGCAGCACACCACGGGCCGGGACTAACCACCAAGAGACCCAGTACTTC.

The chain couples TRBV5-4 to TRBJ2-1, with D possibly being TRBD2 (5 bases). The CDR3 has 12 amino acids. V dropped 4 bases and J dropped 9 bases, with 11 bases sitting between them. Per the germline V gene, CDR1 is SGHNT and CDR2 is YYREEE (reference sequence). CDR3 bases: TGTGCCAGCAGCCCGGACTTCGGTGAGCAGTTCTTC. Its protein is CASSPDFGEQFF.

The chain links TRBV6-4 to TRBJ2-3; the D is unclear. Germline loops: CDR1 MRHNA, CDR2 SNTAGT. The CDR3 is 14 amino acids. V lost 2 bases, J lost 1 base, and 7 bases lay in between. CDR3 sequence: CASSDEAGTDTQYF. CDR3 nucleotides: TGTGCCAGCAGTGACGAGGCAGGCACAGATACGCAGTATTTT.

V and J are TRBV7-9 and TRBJ1-1; D is possibly TRBD1 (6 bases). Germline CDR1 reads SEHNR; CDR2 reads FQNEAQ (reference sequence). The CDR3 sequence is 15 residues long. V lost 4 bases, J lost 4 bases, and 16 bases lay in between. The CDR3 DNA reads as TGTGCCAGCAGCTCCGGCCACACAGGGAGCACTGAAGCTTTCTTT. This sequence encodes CASSSGHTGSTEAFF.

This rearrangement joins TRBV28 to TRBJ1-1; D unresolved. The CDR3 is 11 residues long. Germline CDR1 is MDHEN and CDR2 is SYDVKM. The V gene lost 10 bases and the J gene lost 2 bases, with 8 bases spanning the gap. CDR3: CATGTNTEAFF. CDR3 in DNA: TGTGCCACCGGTACCAACACTGAAGCTTTCTTT.

This chain joins TRBV20-1 and TRBJ2-3; 7 bases align to TRBD1. Germline V gene data show CDR1 as DFQATT and CDR2 as SNEGSKA (reference sequence). The V segment lost 5 bases and the J segment 6 bases; nucleotides outside the gene matches: 2. The CDR3 is 11 residues long. CDR3 DNA: TGCAGTGCTCTAGGGGGCGATACGCAGTATTTT. It is translated as CSALGGDTQYF.

This clone turned up a few times. V gene TRBV2 combines with J gene TRBJ2-7; D remains unclear. The CDR3 runs to 13 residues. Per germline, CDR1 SNHLY and CDR2 FYNNEI. The germline V and J ends were trimmed by 2 bases and 4 bases, with 9 bases remaining between them. This CDR3 reads CASSERLVYEQYF. The CDR3 region has the DNA TGTGCCAGCAGTGAAAGATTAGTTTACGAGCAGTACTTC.

The gene calls are TRBV5-8 and TRBJ2-1; 8 nucleotides line up with TRBD2. The CDR3 is 15 amino acids. V trimming: 6 bases; J trimming: 2 bases; junction bases outside the gene matches: 7. Germline V gene lookup returns CDR1 SGHTS and CDR2 YDEGEE. The CDR3 protein is CASTRAGGTYNEQFF. In nucleotides, the CDR3 is TGTGCCAGCACTAGGGCGGGAGGAACCTACAATGAGCAGTTCTTC. Combining the CDR3 with reference TRBV5-8 and TRBJ2-1 gives the whole variable domain EAGVTQSPTHLIKTRGQQATLRCSPISGHTSVYWYQQALGLGLQFLLWYDEGEERNRGNFPPRFSGRQFPNYSSELNVNALELEDSALYLCASTRAGGTYNEQFFGPGTRLTVL.

The rearrangement links TRBV6-4 to TRBJ2-2; weak D call: TRBD2 (6 bases). V was cut by 6 bases and J by 3 bases, with 11 bases left in between. The CDR3 runs 14 residues. The germline V gene encodes CDR1 MRHNA and CDR2 SNTAGT. The CDR3 nucleotides read TGTGCCAGCAGCGGGACTGGCGACACCGGGGAGCTGTTTTTT. The encoded protein is CASSGTGDTGELFF.

The rearrangement joins TRBV18 to TRBJ2-7; weak D call: TRBD1 (6 bases). Per the germline V gene, CDR1 is KGHSH and CDR2 is LQKENI. The V and J ends lost 0 bases and 2 bases respectively, with 14 bases between them. This CDR3 is 16 amino acids long. The CDR3 is CASSPPDVTGAYEQYF. For the CDR3, the DNA is TGTGCCAGCTCACCACCAGACGTGACAGGTGCCTACGAGCAGTACTTC.

This chain connects TRBV11-2 to TRBJ2-7, with no clear D. With 1 base removed from V and 3 bases from J, the gap between germline ends came to 7 bases. Germline V lookup: CDR1 SGHAT, CDR2 FQNNGV. The CDR3 has 13 amino acids. CDR3 coding DNA: TGTGCCAGCAGCTTAGGACTCTACTACGAGCAGTACTTC. This sequence encodes CASSLGLYYEQYF.

The chain is built from TRBV4-3 and TRBJ1-2; D possibly corresponds to TRBD1 (6 bases). Germline V gene sequence: CDR1 LGHNA, CDR2 YSLEER. V lost 4 bases and J 0 bases, leaving 12 bases between the germline ends. The CDR3 has 15 residues. This CDR3 reads CASSPDRNPNYGYTF. Written as DNA, the CDR3 is TGCGCCAGCAGCCCAGACAGGAACCCTAACTATGGCTACACCTTC.

The chain uses TRBV18 and TRBJ1-1, with D perhaps matching TRBD1 (6 bases). V was cut by 2 bases and J by 9 bases, with 16 bases left in between. This CDR3 comprises 14 residues. The germline gives CDR1 KGHSH, CDR2 LQKENI. For the CDR3, the DNA is TGTGCCAGCTCACCATCGGCAGGGGAAGTAAAAGCTTTCTTT. It is translated as CASSPSAGEVKAFF.

A remark on this clone: The sample holds other DNA sequences that translate to the same CDR3. The genes are TRBV5-6 and TRBJ2-7; 11 positions match TRBD1. Germline V gene sequence: CDR1 SGHDT, CDR2 YYEEEE. This CDR3 contains 14 residues. After removal of 2 bases from V and 3 bases from J, the junction contained 1 base not matched to a gene. CDR3 in DNA: TGTGCCAGCAGCTTCGGGACAGGGGGCTACGAGCAGTACTTC. Translating gives CASSFGTGGYEQYF.

The genes are TRBV7-6 and TRBJ2-1; 8 bases map to TRBD1. CDR3 length: 17 residues. Germline V gives CDR1 SGHVS, CDR2 FNYEAQ. The V gene end was trimmed by 5 bases and the J gene end by 0 bases; junction bases not matched to a gene: 9. CDR3 residues: CASSLTGQGFSYNEQFF. The CDR3 DNA reads as TGTGCCAGCAGCCTCACTGGACAGGGCTTCTCCTACAATGAGCAGTTCTTC.

J is TRBJ1-4 and V is TRBV7-9; D possibly corresponds to TRBD1 (6 bases). Germline V lookup: CDR1 SEHNR, CDR2 FQNEAQ (reference sequence). Trimming removed 3 bases at V and 7 bases at J, with 27 bases between. The CDR3 loop spans 19 amino acids. The CDR3 is CASSFATWGLSGSVEKLFF. DNA of the CDR3: TGTGCCAGCAGCTTCGCGACCTGGGGGCTGTCAGGGTCGGTTGAAAAACTGTTTTTT. The variable domain in full, with the rest retrieved from reference TRBV7-9 and TRBJ1-4, is DTGVSQNPRHKITKRGQNVTFRCDPISEHNRLYWYRQTLGQGPEFLTYFQNEAQLEKSRLLSDRFSAERPKGSFSTLEIQRTEQGDSAMYLCASSFATWGLSGSVEKLFFGSGTQLSVL.

This clone turned up a few times. J is TRBJ2-5 and V is TRBV7-9; tentatively, D is TRBD1 (6 bases). Deletions cut 1 base from V and 7 bases from J, with 16 bases between. CDR1 SEHNR and CDR2 FQNEAQ come from the germline V gene (reference sequence). The CDR3 is 15 amino acids. The CDR3 spells CASSLGAGDLGTQYF. The CDR3 region has the DNA TGTGCCAGCAGCTTAGGAGCAGGGGATTTGGGGACCCAGTACTTC.

DNA for the CDR3: TGTGCCAGCAGTCAGGGGGCGGGGGCCTACGAGCAGTACTTC. Translation gives CASSQGAGAYEQYF. This chain connects TRBV25-1 to TRBJ2-7; tentatively, D is TRBD1 (8 bases). Trimming removed 5 bases at V and 2 bases at J, with 13 bases between. The germline V gene encodes CDR1 MGHDK and CDR2 SYGVNS. The CDR3 spans 14 residues.

In nucleotides, the CDR3 is TGTGCCAGCAGCAAGATAACTAGCGGGGGGGGGAATGAGCAGTTCTTC. It yields the protein CASSKITSGGGNEQFF. V gene TRBV7-2 combines with J gene TRBJ2-1; 13 bases are a match to TRBD2. CDR3 length: 16 residues. Trimming took 5 bases from V and 7 from J; bases not matched to a gene: 8. CDR1 SGHTA and CDR2 FQGNSA come from the germline V gene.